Only a few counts were recorded for the clone carrying this T cell receptor (beta chain). Its antigen is undetermined. The sample belongs to a study of glioma-infiltrating T cells. The iRepertoire nested amplicon-rescue multiplex PCR amplified TCR alpha and beta CDR3s from RNA. TCRdb re-derived calls from the multiplex PCR reads in MiXCR, one entry per CDR3 protein. The table includes around 4,800 distinct CDR3 sequences, roughly 32% detected once. Germline V gene lookup returns CDR1 SGHVS and CDR2 FNYEAQ. Trimming pared 0 bases from V and 3 bases from J, leaving 9 bases between. The length of the CDR3 is 15 residues. Points from the study as a whole: Only very few CDR3 sequences appeared in both tissue and blood.

J is TRBJ1-3 and V is TRBV7-6; D is ambiguous. This receptor was taken from a human donor with low-grade glioma or glioblastoma, undergoing nonglioma brain surgery, or in good health (not recorded which). Material: glioma tissue, nonneoplastic brain tissue, or PBMCs (not recorded which). CDR3 region: CASSLAEAVGNTIYF. CDR3 DNA: TGTGCCAGCAGCTTAGCAGAGGCCGTTGGAAACACCATATATTTT.